Presented here are 13 T cell receptor beta chains from one specimen sequenced in a study of beta chain features in type 1 diabetes. TCRB transcripts that were expressed got sequenced, as all of the isolated RNA had been reverse transcribed. Sequencing was performed with immunoSEQ multiplex PCR; in TCRdb, only in-frame clones are kept and a portion is missing. Of under 900,000 clones listed, 17% are singletons. Sequencing used naive CD4+ T cells from blood. The receptors come from a woman in her late teens or twenties in good health.

Concerning this clone: In the same sample, other DNA sequences code for this CDR3. The V call is TRBV7-2, the J call TRBJ2-7, with 7 positions matching TRBD1. Germline trimming cut 5 bases from V and 1 base from J; bases unmatched to any gene: 5. The germline gives CDR1 SGHTA, CDR2 FQGNSA. CDR3 length equals 14 residues. CDR3 nucleotides: TGTGCCAGCAGCAGGACAGGACGATCCTACGAGCAGTACTTC. Protein sequence: CASSRTGRSYEQYF.

This clone was detected only a few times. CDR3 sequence (DNA): TGTGCCAGCAGTTTTTCGGACACCGGGGAGCTGTTTTTT. This gives the protein CASSFSDTGELFF. The V and J genes are TRBV27 and TRBJ2-2; D is unclear. V was shortened by 3 bases and J by 3 bases, with 5 bases between the two germline ends. The CDR3 runs to 13 residues. CDR1 and CDR2 (germline): MNHEY, SMNVEV (reference sequence).

This clone was counted a few times. The genes are TRBV10-3 and TRBJ1-1; no reliable D call. Looked up from germline, CDR1 is ENHRY and CDR2 is SYGVKD. V lost 7 bases and J 5 bases, leaving 20 bases between the germline ends. This CDR3 is built from 15 residues. The CDR3 DNA reads TGTGCCATCAACGCCGTAGGGAGGGTTCGAACTGAAGCTTTCTTT. Translation: CAINAVGRVRTEAFF.

CDR3 in DNA: TGTGCCAGCAGTTTTGCTAGCAACACCGGGGAGCTGTTTTTT. It encodes CASSFASNTGELFF. V gene TRBV28 combines with J gene TRBJ2-2; TRBD2 might be the D (5 bases). Germline CDR1 and CDR2: MDHEN and SYDVKM. The CDR3 loop spans 14 amino acids. Trimming took 3 bases from V and 2 from J, leaving 7 bases between them.

This chain links TRBV5-8 with TRBJ2-3; 13 positions agree with TRBD2. Losses at the gene ends were 2 bases for V and 5 bases for J; bases not matched to a gene: 2. The CDR3 is 15 residues long. The V gene's germline CDR1 is SGHTS and CDR2 YDEGEE. The CDR3 region is CASSFGLAGVDTQYF. CDR3 nucleotides: TGTGCCAGCAGCTTCGGACTAGCGGGAGTAGATACGCAGTATTTT.

A few counts support this clone. The V gene is TRBV14, the J gene TRBJ1-1, with D perhaps matching TRBD1 (6 bases). This CDR3 spans 15 amino acids. The germline V gene has CDR1 SGHDN and CDR2 FVKESK. V was cut by 0 bases and J by 4 bases, with 12 bases left in between. For the CDR3, the DNA is TGTGCCAGCAGCCAAGATGTAGGGGGAGGCACTGAAGCTTTCTTT. Amino acid sequence: CASSQDVGGGTEAFF.

The rearrangement links TRBV5-4 to TRBJ1-1; D unresolved. The germline V gene has CDR1 SGHNT and CDR2 YYREEE (reference sequence). The germline V and J ends were trimmed by 2 bases and 1 base, with 6 bases remaining between them. This CDR3 has 13 amino acids. The chain's CDR3 is CASSFPRNTEAFF. The CDR3 bases are TGTGCCAGCAGCTTCCCCCGGAACACTGAAGCTTTCTTT. Complete variable domain (other parts from reference TRBV5-4 and TRBJ1-1): ETGVTQSPTHLIKTRGQQVTLRCSSQSGHNTVSWYQQALGQGPQFIFQYYREEENGRGNFPPRFSGLQFPNYSSELNVNALELDDSALYLCASSFPRNTEAFFGQGTRLTVV.

This sequence joins TRBV5-4 and TRBJ1-2; no clear D gene. This CDR3 comprises 15 residues. V lost 7 bases and J 3 bases, leaving 19 bases between the germline ends. Per germline, CDR1 SGHNT and CDR2 YYREEE (reference sequence). DNA of the CDR3: TGTGCCAGCCGCCCCCAGCGGAACGTAGACTATGGCTACACCTTC. Its protein is CASRPQRNVDYGYTF.

The chain has TRBV5-4 and TRBJ2-5; TRBD1 aligns across 7 bases. V gave up 4 bases and J gave up 5 bases; unmatched junction bases: 8. In germline, CDR1 is SGHNT, CDR2 YYREEE (reference sequence). There are 14 residues in the CDR3. The CDR3 spells CASSRTTGRETQYF. The CDR3 region has the DNA TGTGCCAGCAGCCGAACGACAGGGCGTGAGACCCAGTACTTC.

This clone was detected a few times. The V gene is TRBV7-2, the J gene TRBJ1-4; D gene unclear. Germline V gene data show CDR1 as SGHTA and CDR2 as FQGNSA. Trimming took 2 bases from V and 7 from J, leaving 11 bases between them. The CDR3 has 14 amino acids. The CDR3 loop is CASSLLTRPEKLFF. The CDR3 coding sequence is TGTGCCAGCAGCTTACTCACCCGGCCTGAAAAACTGTTTTTT.

The count of this clone is one. This CDR3 is CASSQGVAGELYNEQFF. CDR3 bases: TGCGCCAGCAGCCAAGGGGTAGCGGGAGAACTCTACAATGAGCAGTTCTTC. The gene calls are TRBV4-3 and TRBJ2-1; 9 nucleotides match TRBD2. The trim removed 1 base at V and 3 bases at J, leaving 7 bases unmatched. Germline V CDR1 and CDR2: LGHNA, YSLEER. The CDR3 has 17 amino acids.

In this sample, this clone turned up a few times. This chain connects TRBV28 to TRBJ2-6; no clear D. Per germline, CDR1 MDHEN and CDR2 SYDVKM. V lost 6 bases and J 1 base, leaving 10 bases between the germline ends. The CDR3 consists of 15 residues. The chain's CDR3 is CASRRDTSGANVLTF. CDR3 sequence (DNA): TGTGCCAGCAGGCGTGACACGTCTGGGGCCAACGTCCTGACTTTC.

This chain links TRBV4-2 with TRBJ2-4, with D possibly matching TRBD2 (6 bases). Trimming left V 4 bases short and J 8 bases short, with 15 bases between. The CDR3 has 14 residues. Germline V gene data show CDR1 as LGHNA and CDR2 as YNFKEQ. Written as DNA, the CDR3 is TGTGCCAGCAGCCCCAGGACGGGAGATGACATTCAGTACTTC. It is translated as CASSPRTGDDIQYF.